This TCR beta chain was found in a study of blood T cell repertoires in COVID-19 (TCRdb year 2020). In terms of the full investigation: The collaborator samples originated in the United States, Italy and Spain and spanned the acute and convalescent phases of COVID-19. The prospective study material was composed of cDNA or gDNA derived from T cells, B-cell-depleted T cells, or PBMCs. The repertoires were released in a freely available public database intended as a resource for research on the immune response to SARS-CoV-2. Where HLA class I and class II types were available, the types were taken from metadata supplied by the sample provider, not from assay-based typing. Sample metadata almost always included a de-identified subject ID, COVID-19 status, age in years and sex. Deeply sampled blood TCRbeta repertoires from subjects exposed to, actively infected with, or recovered from COVID-19 were included in the dataset. Samples were obtained from the ongoing ImmuneRACE study (first 160 participants) and from 950 to 1,500 subjects provided by 6 global collaborators.

Worth noting for this clone: This receptor's antigen is unknown. Per-nucleotide qualities are absent, and no much larger clonotype sits a single base away.

Collaborating institutions collected whole blood in K2EDTA tubes following their own protocols. Collaborator samples were shipped for TCRbeta analysis as frozen whole blood, isolated PBMCs, or DNA extracted from either sample type. TCRbeta CDR3 regions were amplified from genomic DNA by means of the immunoSEQ Assay, a bias-controlled multiplex PCR. Processing in the source paper ran as follows. Within the assay, amplification of reference gene primers was used to estimate how many nucleated cells each sample contained. Sequence reads were collapsed and filtered to measure the absolute abundance of every unique TCRbeta CDR3 rearrangement. For each sample, productive Simpson clonality was calculated as the square root of Simpson's diversity index over productive rearrangements. TCRdb took this table from immuneACCESS and kept in-frame rearrangements with V and J called. Such tables lack part of the clones; where checked against another copy, unresolved V genes explain under half of the gap, and the rest is unexplained. V and J calls and clone size are given by that table; D and trimming were obtained from the DNA. The sample contains about 190,000 clones, around four fifths of them found a single time. The top ten clones comprise over 5% of the sample.

Here is what the overall study found, with its caveats: Clinical and demographic metadata were provided uncurated, with the amount varying by source and participant.

Ends trimmed: V by 4 bases, J by 12 bases; bases unmatched to a gene: 8. From cysteine to phenylalanine, the CDR3 is 13 amino acids long. Only the CDR3 part of the read is kept: 39 bases, read in frame from the first base. CDR1 and CDR2, looked up from the germline V gene, are MDHEN and SYDVKM. Sequenced: peripheral blood. The chain couples TRBV28 to TRBJ2-7, with 11 bases in between that match TRBD2. This receptor was identified in a woman in her 30s with acute or convalescent COVID-19. The DNA sequence is TGTGCCAGCAGTTCCTTCCTAGCGGGAGGCATGTACTTC. This gives the protein CASSSFLAGGMYF. The variable domain in full, with residues beyond the CDR3 obtained from the reference TRBV28 and TRBJ2-7 genes, is DVKVTQSSRYLVKRTGEKVFLECVQDMDHENMFWYRQDPGLGLRLIYFSYDVKMKEKGDIPEGYSVSREKKERFSLILESASTNQTSMYLCASSSFLAGGMYFGPGTRLTVT.